This record looks at one T cell receptor (beta chain) sequence and its context. The sample belongs to a study of immune evolution from preneoplasia to lung adenocarcinoma. TCRdb keeps only in-frame clones here, not all; method: immunoSEQ multiplex PCR. The top ten hold roughly 14% of the sample, which has some 1,800 clones, approximately 70% seen once. The CDR3 runs 15 residues. Per germline, CDR1 LGHNA and CDR2 YSLEER. The V end lost 3 bases, the J end lost 0 bases, and 8 bases lay between the germline ends. The receptor was derived from a person aged 60-79 years with lung adenocarcinoma. J is TRBJ1-4 and V is TRBV4-3; D not resolved. Sequencing input: FFPE minimally invasive lung adenocarcinoma tissue. For the CDR3, the DNA is TGCGCCAGCAGCCAGCATGATGCAACTAATGAAAAACTGTTTTTT. This gives the protein CASSQHDATNEKLFF.